This T cell receptor (beta chain) was recorded in a study of control samples from healthy donors and cancer patients. Here immunoSEQ multiplex PCR was the method, and the copy in TCRdb shows in-frame clones only, minus some. This table holds about 230,000 clones, almost 85% found once. In regard to this clone: The same CDR3 also results from other DNA sequences found in this sample.

Material for sequencing was PBMCs. The TCR comes from a woman in her sixties or seventies with lung cancer.

CDR3 bases: TGTGCCAGCTCACCAGACAGCAATCAGCCCCAGCATTTT. This sequence encodes CASSPDSNQPQHF. V and J are TRBV18 and TRBJ1-5; D ambiguous. The CDR3 extends over 13 amino acids. Germline V CDR1 and CDR2: KGHSH, LQKENI. The germline V and J ends were trimmed by 2 bases and 1 base, with 3 bases remaining between them.